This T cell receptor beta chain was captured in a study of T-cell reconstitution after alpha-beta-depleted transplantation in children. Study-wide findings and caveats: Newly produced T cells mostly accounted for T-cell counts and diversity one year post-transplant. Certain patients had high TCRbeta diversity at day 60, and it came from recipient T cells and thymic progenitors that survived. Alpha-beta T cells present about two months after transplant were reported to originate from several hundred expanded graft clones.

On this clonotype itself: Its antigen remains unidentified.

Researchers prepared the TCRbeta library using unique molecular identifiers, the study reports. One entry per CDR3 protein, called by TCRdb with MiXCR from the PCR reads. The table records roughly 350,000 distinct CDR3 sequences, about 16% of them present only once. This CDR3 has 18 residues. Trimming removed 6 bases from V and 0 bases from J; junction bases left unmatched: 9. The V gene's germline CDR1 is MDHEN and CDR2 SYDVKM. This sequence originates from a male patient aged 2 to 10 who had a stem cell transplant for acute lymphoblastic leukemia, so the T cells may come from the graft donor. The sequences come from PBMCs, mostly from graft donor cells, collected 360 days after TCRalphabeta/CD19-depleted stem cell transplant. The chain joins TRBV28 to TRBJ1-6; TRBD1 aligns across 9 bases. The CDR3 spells CASSQTGTGISYNSPLHF. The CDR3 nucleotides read TGTGCCAGCAGCCAAACCGGGACAGGGATCTCCTATAATTCACCCCTCCACTTT.